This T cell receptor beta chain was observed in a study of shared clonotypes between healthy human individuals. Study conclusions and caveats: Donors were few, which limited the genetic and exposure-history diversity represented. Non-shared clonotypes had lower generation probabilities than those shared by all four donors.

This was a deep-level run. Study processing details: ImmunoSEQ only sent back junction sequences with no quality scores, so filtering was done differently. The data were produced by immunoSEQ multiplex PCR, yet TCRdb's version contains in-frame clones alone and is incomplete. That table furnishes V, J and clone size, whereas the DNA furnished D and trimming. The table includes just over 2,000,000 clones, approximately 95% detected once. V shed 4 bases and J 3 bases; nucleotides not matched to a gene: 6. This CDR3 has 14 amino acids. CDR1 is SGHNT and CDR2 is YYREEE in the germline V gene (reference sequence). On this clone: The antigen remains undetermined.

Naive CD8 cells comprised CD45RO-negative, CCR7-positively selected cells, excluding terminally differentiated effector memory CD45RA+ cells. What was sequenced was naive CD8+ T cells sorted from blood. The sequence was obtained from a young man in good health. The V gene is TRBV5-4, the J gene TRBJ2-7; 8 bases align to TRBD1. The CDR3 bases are TGTGCCAGCAGCGAGACAGGGGAAGACTACGAGCAGTACTTC. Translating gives CASSETGEDYEQYF.